Presented here are 12 T cell receptor beta chains from one specimen sequenced in a study of blood T cell repertoires in COVID-19. The assay was immunoSEQ multiplex PCR, and TCRdb's table has in-frame clones only and misses some. This sample yields about 390,000 clones, of which around nine tenths are seen a single time; roughly 9.4% belongs to the top ten. Sequences were obtained from PBMCs or T cells enriched from blood (not recorded which). These receptors came from a woman in her fifties or sixties who had recovered from COVID-19.

The chain combines TRBV5-6 with TRBJ2-1; 7 nucleotides match TRBD1. CDR1 and CDR2 from the germline V gene are SGHDT and YYEEEE. J gave up 7 bases and V 0 bases, and 7 bases lay outside the gene matches. CDR3 length equals 15 residues. CDR3 DNA: TGTGCCAGCAGCTTGGGTTTAGGGGGCCGGAATGAGCAGTTCTTC. This gives the protein CASSLGLGGRNEQFF.

This sequence joins TRBV11-2 and TRBJ1-1, with TRBD1 matching 8 bases. Germline loops: CDR1 SGHAT, CDR2 FQNNGV. After removal of 2 bases from V and 2 bases from J, the junction contained 4 bases not matched to a gene. This CDR3 is 15 amino acids long. The CDR3 nucleotides are TGTGCCAGCAGCTTAATCAGGGGGCGAAACACTGAAGCTTTCTTT. Translation: CASSLIRGRNTEAFF.

CDR3 DNA: TGTGCCAGCAGCCAAGATCACGGGGGTTACTCTGGAAACACCATATATTTT. Residues: CASSQDHGGYSGNTIYF. The gene calls are TRBV4-2 and TRBJ1-3; perhaps TRBD1 as D (5 bases). CDR1 and CDR2 from the germline V gene are LGHNA and YNFKEQ. CDR3 length equals 17 residues. The ends were cut back, 0 bases at V and 0 bases at J, with 12 bases in the middle.

The chain links TRBV4-3 to TRBJ1-6; D may be TRBD1 (6 bases). The germline gives CDR1 LGHNA, CDR2 YSLEER. V was pared by 1 base and J by 10 bases, with 11 bases between. This CDR3 region has 14 residues. For the CDR3, the DNA is TGCGCCAGCAGCCAAGGACAGGCCAACTCACCCCTCCACTTT. It yields the protein CASSQGQANSPLHF.

This clone showed up just once. The genes are TRBV29-1 and TRBJ2-2; D call uncertain. This CDR3 spans 13 amino acids. Per the germline V gene, CDR1 is SQVTM and CDR2 is ANQGSEA. V dropped 3 bases and J dropped 2 bases, with 7 bases sitting between them. CDR3 sequence: CSVDFRNTGELFF. CDR3 DNA: TGCAGCGTTGATTTCAGAAACACCGGGGAGCTGTTTTTT.

The chain carries TRBV28 and TRBJ1-5; TRBD1 agrees at 8 bases. The CDR3 runs 18 residues. The ends lost 1 base at V and 5 bases at J; junction bases unmatched: 13. CDR1 and CDR2 from the germline V gene are MDHEN and SYDVKM. CDR3 sequence reads: CASSLSRGLGSVDQPQHF. The DNA for the CDR3 is TGTGCCAGCAGTTTATCCAGGGGGCTAGGTTCGGTGGATCAGCCCCAGCATTTT.

The chain links TRBV7-2 to TRBJ1-1; 7 bases line up with TRBD1. This CDR3 is 14 amino acids long. The junction had 10 bases not matched to a gene; V was cut back by 6 bases and J by 6 bases. Germline CDR1 SGHTA, CDR2 FQGNSA. As DNA, the CDR3 is TGTGCCAGCAGGCGGGACAGTGGCCCCTCTGAAGCTTTCTTT. Amino acids: CASRRDSGPSEAFF. Full variable domain (missing parts from reference TRBV7-2 and TRBJ1-1): GAGVSQSPSNKVTEKGKDVELRCDPISGHTALYWYRQSLGQGLEFLIYFQGNSAPDKSGLPSDRFSAERTGGSVSTLTIQRTQQEDSAVYLCASRRDSGPSEAFFGQGTRLTVV.

The CDR3 DNA sequence: TGTGCCAGTAGTCCACAGGGGACTAGCGTGCCTGAGCAGTTCTTC. It encodes CASSPQGTSVPEQFF. The J gene is TRBJ2-1, the V gene TRBV19; 10 nucleotides line up with TRBD2. Per germline, CDR1 LNHDA and CDR2 SQIVND (reference sequence). This CDR3 has 15 amino acids. V lost 5 bases to trimming and J lost 9 bases; unmatched junction nucleotides: 10.

The V call is TRBV10-2, the J call TRBJ2-7; 8 bases fit TRBD2. V shed 6 bases and J 4 bases; nucleotides not matched to a gene: 8. Germline CDR1 WSHSY, CDR2 SAAADI. The CDR3 totals 14 residues. This CDR3 reads CASSGGGGMYEQYF. For the CDR3, the DNA is TGCGCCAGCAGCGGAGGCGGGGGGATGTACGAGCAGTACTTC.

This rearrangement joins TRBV11-1 to TRBJ1-2, with D perhaps TRBD1 (6 bases). The CDR3 length is 15 residues. Germline CDR1 reads SGHAT; CDR2 reads FQDESV (reference sequence). Trimming stripped 1 base from V and 4 bases from J, with 13 bases between. The CDR3 reads CASSLDPGVSYGYTF. CDR3 bases: TGTGCCAGCAGCTTAGATCCAGGGGTCAGCTATGGCTACACCTTC. The full variable domain, its missing parts supplied by reference TRBV11-1 and TRBJ1-2, is EAEVAQSPRYKITEKSQAVAFWCDPISGHATLYWYRQILGQGPELLVQFQDESVVDDSQLPKDRFSAERLKGVDSTLKIQPAELGDSAMYLCASSLDPGVSYGYTFGSGTRLTVV.

V gene TRBV5-5 combines with J gene TRBJ1-6; unclear D gene. Trimming left V 4 bases short and J 9 bases short, with 17 bases between. This CDR3 comprises 15 residues. Germline CDR1 is SGHKS and CDR2 is YYEKEE (reference sequence). For the CDR3, the DNA is TGTGCCAGCAGCCCCACATTGGAGTACCCTTCACCCCTCCACTTT. Translating gives CASSPTLEYPSPLHF.

V is TRBV27 and J is TRBJ2-7; TRBD2 is a possible D gene (5 bases). The CDR3 runs 15 residues. Germline loops: CDR1 MNHEY, CDR2 SMNVEV (reference sequence). Trimming stripped 0 bases from V and 6 bases from J, with 15 bases between. CDR3 region: CASSLSQLASAEQYF. The DNA of the CDR3 is TGTGCCAGCAGTTTATCGCAGCTAGCATCCGCCGAGCAGTACTTC.